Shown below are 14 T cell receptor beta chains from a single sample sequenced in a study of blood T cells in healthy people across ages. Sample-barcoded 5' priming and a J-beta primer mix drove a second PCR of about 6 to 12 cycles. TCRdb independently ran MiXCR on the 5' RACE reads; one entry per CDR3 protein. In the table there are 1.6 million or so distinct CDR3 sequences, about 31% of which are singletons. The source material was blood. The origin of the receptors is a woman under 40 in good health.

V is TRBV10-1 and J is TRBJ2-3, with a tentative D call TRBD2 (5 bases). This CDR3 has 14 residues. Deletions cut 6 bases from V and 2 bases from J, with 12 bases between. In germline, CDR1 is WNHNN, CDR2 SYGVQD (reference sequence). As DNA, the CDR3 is TGCGCCAGCAGCAAAGCGGTGATCACAGATACGCAGTATTTT. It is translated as CASSKAVITDTQYF.

CDR3 in amino acids: CSARDQGAYNEQFF. As DNA, the CDR3 is TGCAGTGCTAGAGACCAGGGGGCCTACAATGAGCAGTTCTTC. The V and J genes are TRBV20-1 and TRBJ2-1; TRBD1 matches 7 bases. The CDR3 has 14 amino acids. CDR1 DFQATT and CDR2 SNEGSKA come from the germline V gene (reference sequence). V shed 0 bases and J 2 bases; nucleotides not matched to a gene: 1.

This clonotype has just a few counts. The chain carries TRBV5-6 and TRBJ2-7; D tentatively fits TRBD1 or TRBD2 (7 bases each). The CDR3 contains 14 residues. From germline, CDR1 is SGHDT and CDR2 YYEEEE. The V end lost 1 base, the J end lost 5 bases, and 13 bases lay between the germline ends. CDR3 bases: TGTGCCAGCAGCTTGTCTCCAGGGGGGGACGAGCAGTACTTC. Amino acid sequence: CASSLSPGGDEQYF.

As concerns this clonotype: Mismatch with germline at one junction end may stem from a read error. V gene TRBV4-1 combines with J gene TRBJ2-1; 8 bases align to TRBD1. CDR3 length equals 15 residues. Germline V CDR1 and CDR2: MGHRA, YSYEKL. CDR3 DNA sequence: TGCGCCAGCAGCCATCCTGGACAGGGTAGAGATGAGCAGGTCTTC. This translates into CASSHPGQGRDEQVF.

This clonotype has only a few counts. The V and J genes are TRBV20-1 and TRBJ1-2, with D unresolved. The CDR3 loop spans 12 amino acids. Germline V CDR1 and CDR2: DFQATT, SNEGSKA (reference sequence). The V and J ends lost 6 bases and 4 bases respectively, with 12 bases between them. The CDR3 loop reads CSATRTSYGYTF. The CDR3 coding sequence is TGCAGTGCAACCAGGACCTCCTATGGCTACACCTTC.

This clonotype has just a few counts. The CDR3 protein is CATSSPGEGQPEAFF. The CDR3, as DNA: TGTGCCACCAGCAGCCCGGGAGAGGGGCAACCTGAAGCTTTCTTT. V gene TRBV15 combines with J gene TRBJ1-1; the D gene is possibly TRBD1 (5 bases). Deletions cut 3 bases from V and 6 bases from J, with 17 bases between. The CDR3 contains 15 residues. Germline V gene lookup returns CDR1 LNHNV and CDR2 YYDKDF (reference sequence).

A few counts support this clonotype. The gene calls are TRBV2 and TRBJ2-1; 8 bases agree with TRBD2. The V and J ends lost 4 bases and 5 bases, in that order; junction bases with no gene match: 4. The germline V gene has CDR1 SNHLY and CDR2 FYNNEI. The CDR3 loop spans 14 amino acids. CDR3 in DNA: TGTGCCAGCAGTGGAGGGACTAGGAACAATGAGCAGTTCTTC. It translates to CASSGGTRNNEQFF.

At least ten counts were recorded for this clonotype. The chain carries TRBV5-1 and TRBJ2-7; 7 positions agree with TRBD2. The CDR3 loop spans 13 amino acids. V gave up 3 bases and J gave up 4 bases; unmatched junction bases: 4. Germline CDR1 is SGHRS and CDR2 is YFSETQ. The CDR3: CASSSGLDYEQYF. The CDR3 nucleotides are TGCGCCAGCAGCTCCGGACTAGATTACGAGCAGTACTTC.

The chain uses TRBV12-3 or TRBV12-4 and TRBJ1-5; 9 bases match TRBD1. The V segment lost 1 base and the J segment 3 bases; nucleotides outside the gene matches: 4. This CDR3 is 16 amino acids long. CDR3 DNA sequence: TGTGCCAGCAGTTTAGGGGGACAGGGTATCAATCAGCCCCAGCATTTT. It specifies CASSLGGQGINQPQHF.

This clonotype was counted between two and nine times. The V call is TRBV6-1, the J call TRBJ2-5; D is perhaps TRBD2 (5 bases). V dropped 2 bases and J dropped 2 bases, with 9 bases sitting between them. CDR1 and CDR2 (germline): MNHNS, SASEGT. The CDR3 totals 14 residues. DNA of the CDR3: TGTGCCAGCAGTGAATACCAGCGGCAAGAGACCCAGTACTTC. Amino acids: CASSEYQRQETQYF.

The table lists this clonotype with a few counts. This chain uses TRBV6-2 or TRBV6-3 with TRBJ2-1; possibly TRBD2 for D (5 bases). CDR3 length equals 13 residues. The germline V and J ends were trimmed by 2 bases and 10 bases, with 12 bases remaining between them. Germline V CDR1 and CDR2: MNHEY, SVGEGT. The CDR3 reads CASSYELAAEQFF. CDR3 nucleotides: TGTGCCAGCAGTTACGAGCTAGCAGCCGAGCAGTTCTTC.

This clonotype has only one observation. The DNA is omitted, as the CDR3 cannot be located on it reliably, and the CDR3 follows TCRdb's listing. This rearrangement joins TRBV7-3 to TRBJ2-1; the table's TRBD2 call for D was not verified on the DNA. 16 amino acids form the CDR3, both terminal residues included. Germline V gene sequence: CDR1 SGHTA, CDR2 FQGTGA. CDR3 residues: CASSSQGLLSCNEQFF.

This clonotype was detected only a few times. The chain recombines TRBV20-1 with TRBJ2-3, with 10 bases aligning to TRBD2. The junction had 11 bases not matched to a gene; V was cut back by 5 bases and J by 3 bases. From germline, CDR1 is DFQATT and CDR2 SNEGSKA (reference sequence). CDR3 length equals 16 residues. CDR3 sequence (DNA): TGCAGTGCTGGACCCCTTGTAGCGGGGGGAACAGATACGCAGTATTTT. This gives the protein CSAGPLVAGGTDTQYF.

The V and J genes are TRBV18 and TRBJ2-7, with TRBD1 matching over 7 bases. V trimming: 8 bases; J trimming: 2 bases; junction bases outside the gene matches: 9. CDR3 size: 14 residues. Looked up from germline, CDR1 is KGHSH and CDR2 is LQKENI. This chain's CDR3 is CASHPTGSTYEQYF. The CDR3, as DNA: TGTGCCAGCCACCCGACAGGGAGTACCTACGAGCAGTACTTC.